In this sample, the clone carrying this TCR beta chain turned up many times. The antigen is undetermined. The data are from a study of T-cell reconstitution after alpha-beta-depleted transplantation in children. Preparation of the TCRbeta library used unique molecular identifiers. TCRdb reprocessed the PCR reads with MiXCR, giving one entry per CDR3 protein. The sample has about 16,000 distinct CDR3 sequences, roughly 8.2% seen once. V lost 4 bases to trimming and J lost 5 bases, with 15 bases between them. CDR1 MDHEN and CDR2 SYDVKM come from the germline V gene. The CDR3 extends over 15 amino acids. Findings and limits, study-wide: For some patients, TCRbeta diversity was high at day 60 because of recipient T cells and thymic progenitors that survived. Newly made T cells mostly supplied T-cell counts and diversity one year after transplant.

The receptor was derived from a boy less than two years old who had a stem cell transplant for Wiskott-Aldrich syndrome, so the T cells may come from the graft donor. Sample: PBMCs, mostly from graft donor cells, taken 60 days after TCRalphabeta/CD19-depleted stem cell transplant. The V call is TRBV28, the J call TRBJ1-5, with D hard to call. This CDR3 is CASSSAGVLDQPQHF. The CDR3, as DNA: TGTGCCAGCAGTTCAGCAGGAGTTCTGGATCAGCCCCAGCATTTT.